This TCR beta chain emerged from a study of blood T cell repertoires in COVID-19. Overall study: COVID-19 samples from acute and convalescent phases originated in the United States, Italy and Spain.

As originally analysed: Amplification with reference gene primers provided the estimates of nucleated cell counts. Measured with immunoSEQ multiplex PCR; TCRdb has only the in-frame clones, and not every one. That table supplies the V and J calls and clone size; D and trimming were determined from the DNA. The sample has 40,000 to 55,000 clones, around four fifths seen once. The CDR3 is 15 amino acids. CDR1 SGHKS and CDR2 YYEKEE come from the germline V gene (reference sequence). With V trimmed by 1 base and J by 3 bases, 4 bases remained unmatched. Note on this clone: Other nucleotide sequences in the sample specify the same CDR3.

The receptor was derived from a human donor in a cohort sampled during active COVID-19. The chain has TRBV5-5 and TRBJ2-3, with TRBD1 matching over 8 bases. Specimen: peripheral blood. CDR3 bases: TGTGCCAGCAGCTTGTTACAGGGGGGTACAGATACGCAGTATTTT. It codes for CASSLLQGGTDTQYF.